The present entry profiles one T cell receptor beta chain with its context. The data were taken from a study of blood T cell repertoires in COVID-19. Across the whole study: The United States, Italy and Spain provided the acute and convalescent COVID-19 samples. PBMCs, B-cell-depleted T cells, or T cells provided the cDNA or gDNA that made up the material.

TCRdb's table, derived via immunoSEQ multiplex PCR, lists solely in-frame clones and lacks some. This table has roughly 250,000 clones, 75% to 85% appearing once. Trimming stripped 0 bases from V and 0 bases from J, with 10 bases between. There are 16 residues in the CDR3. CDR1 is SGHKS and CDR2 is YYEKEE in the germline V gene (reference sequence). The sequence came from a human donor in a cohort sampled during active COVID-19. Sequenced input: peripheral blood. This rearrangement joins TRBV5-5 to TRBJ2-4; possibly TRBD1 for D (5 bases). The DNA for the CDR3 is TGTGCCAGCAGCTTGGAGGGGCGGCCAGCCAAAAACATTCAGTACTTC. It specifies CASSLEGRPAKNIQYF.